This T cell receptor (beta chain) was identified in a study of response to subunit inactivated influenza vaccine. Notes on the study in general: Only a handful of new T cells, the authors suggested, are recruited with each seasonal influenza vaccination.

This clonotype has at least ten counts. The antigen remains undetermined. MiXCR was run by TCRdb on the RT-PCR reads, yielding one entry per CDR3 protein. The repertoire holds some 500,000 distinct CDR3 sequences, with over 10% as singletons. Sequences were derived from PBMCs from blood, sampled 45 days after vaccination. This receptor was identified in a man aged 50 or older who received an inactivated influenza vaccine.

The CDR3 DNA sequence: TGTGCCAGCAGTTTATACATGAACTATGGCTACACCTTC. It codes for CASSLYMNYGYTF. The chain uses TRBV12-3 or TRBV12-4 and TRBJ1-2; D is unclear. CDR3 length equals 13 residues. V dropped 2 bases and J dropped 2 bases, with 6 bases sitting between them.